One sample yielded the 21 T cell receptor beta chains listed below, sequenced in a study of blood T cell repertoires in COVID-19. Sequencing was performed with immunoSEQ multiplex PCR; in TCRdb, only in-frame clones are kept and a portion is missing. Found here are around 150,000 clones, 86% of them singletons; the top ten hold 2.5% to 4%. The sequenced sample consisted of peripheral blood. Receptors originate from a man aged 65 to 85 with acute or convalescent COVID-19.

J is TRBJ1-4 and V is TRBV19; 7 bases agree with TRBD1. J gave up 3 bases and V 3 bases, and 4 bases lay outside the gene matches. The CDR3 is made up of 15 amino acids. CDR1 LNHDA and CDR2 SQIVND come from the germline V gene (reference sequence). The DNA for the CDR3 is TGTGCCAGTAGTATGAAGGGGGCAGCTAATGAAAAACTGTTTTTT. Translated: CASSMKGAANEKLFF.

The chain couples TRBV7-6 to TRBJ2-7; TRBD2 matches at 10 bases. This CDR3 has 15 amino acids. Germline V gene sequence: CDR1 SGHVS, CDR2 FNYEAQ. V lost 5 bases to trimming and J lost 4 bases; unmatched junction nucleotides: 8. CDR3 region: CASSPLAAGGYEQYF. The CDR3 DNA is TGTGCCAGCAGCCCCCTGGCAGCGGGGGGGTACGAGCAGTACTTC.

This chain uses TRBV28 with TRBJ2-3; the D is unclear. Trimming removed 8 bases at V and 1 base at J, with 7 bases between. Germline CDR1 MDHEN, CDR2 SYDVKM. The CDR3 length is 12 residues. The CDR3 spells CASETGTDTQYF. As DNA, the CDR3 is TGTGCCAGCGAAACTGGCACAGATACGCAGTATTTT.

The chain carries TRBV5-4 and TRBJ2-2; 11 positions match TRBD2. Germline V gene lookup returns CDR1 SGHNT and CDR2 YYREEE (reference sequence). V lost 4 bases to trimming and J lost 4 bases; unmatched junction nucleotides: 6. This CDR3 contains 16 residues. In nucleotides, the CDR3 is TGTGCCAGCAGCCGAACTAGCGGGAGAGGCACCGGGGAGCTGTTTTTT. This codes for CASSRTSGRGTGELFF.

This clone came up a few times. This specimen includes other DNA sequences encoding the same CDR3. CDR3 sequence: CASSLTGGDTQYF. CDR3 DNA sequence: TGTGCCAGCAGTCTTACAGGGGGAGATACGCAGTATTTT. This chain uses TRBV27 with TRBJ2-3; 8 positions agree with TRBD1. The germline CDR1 and CDR2 sequences are MNHEY and SMNVEV (reference sequence). V was clipped by 5 bases and J by 5 bases; unmatched bases: 3. The CDR3 sequence is 13 residues long.

This chain's CDR3 is CASSIQGNQPQHF. For the CDR3, the DNA is TGTGCCAGCAGCATACAGGGGAATCAGCCCCAGCATTTT. The chain employs TRBV11-2 and TRBJ1-5; the match to TRBD1 covers 7 bases. Unmatched junction bases numbered 2, after V lost 5 bases and J lost 4 bases. Germline V gene sequence: CDR1 SGHAT, CDR2 FQNNGV. CDR3 length: 13 residues.

This clone was picked up one time. The V call is TRBV20-1, the J call TRBJ2-7; D perhaps matches TRBD2 (5 bases). The CDR3 is made up of 11 amino acids. V lost 3 bases to trimming and J lost 3 bases, with 6 bases between them. The germline V gene has CDR1 DFQATT and CDR2 SNEGSKA (reference sequence). CDR3 residues: CSASGDYEQYF. CDR3 in DNA: TGCAGTGCTAGCGGGGACTACGAGCAGTACTTC.

V usage is TRBV4-3 and J usage is TRBJ2-7; a weak D match, TRBD2 (6 bases). The germline V gene encodes CDR1 LGHNA and CDR2 YSLEER. The CDR3 totals 16 residues. V lost 0 bases to trimming and J lost 0 bases, with 12 bases between them. The CDR3 DNA reads TGCGCCAGCAGCCAAGATTGGGTAGCGGTCTCCTACGAGCAGTACTTC. It specifies CASSQDWVAVSYEQYF.

The rearrangement links TRBV28 to TRBJ2-3; 8 bases agree with TRBD2. CDR3 length: 16 amino acids. Germline lookup yields CDR1 MDHEN and CDR2 SYDVKM. V dropped 7 bases and J dropped 1; count of bases not matched to a gene: 10. The CDR3 DNA reads TGTGCCAGCAAAACCCTGAGCGGGAGTGGCACAGATACGCAGTATTTT. This sequence encodes CASKTLSGSGTDTQYF.

The count of this clone is one. The chain couples TRBV5-4 to TRBJ2-1; 13 bases fit TRBD2. This CDR3 has 15 amino acids. Trimming cost V 5 bases and J 7 bases; bases outside gene matches: 6. In germline, CDR1 is SGHNT, CDR2 YYREEE (reference sequence). CDR3 nucleotides: TGTGCCAGCAGTTGGGGACTAGCGGGAACGAATGAGCAGTTCTTC. It yields the protein CASSWGLAGTNEQFF. Drawing the rest from reference TRBV5-4 and TRBJ2-1, the complete variable domain is ETGVTQSPTHLIKTRGQQVTLRCSSQSGHNTVSWYQQALGQGPQFIFQYYREEENGRGNFPPRFSGLQFPNYSSELNVNALELDDSALYLCASSWGLAGTNEQFFGPGTRLTVL.

The gene calls are TRBV7-9 and TRBJ2-7; 9 bases fit TRBD1. CDR1 and CDR2 from the germline V gene are SEHNR and FQNEAQ (reference sequence). V gave up 5 bases and J gave up 3 bases; unmatched junction bases: 8. The CDR3 consists of 15 residues. In DNA form, the CDR3 reads TGTGCCAGCAGCCTTACAGGGGGCATTCGCTACGAGCAGTACTTC. Translated: CASSLTGGIRYEQYF.

The chain uses TRBV7-2 and TRBJ2-7; 7 nucleotides line up with TRBD2. The CDR3 is 16 amino acids. Germline V gene data show CDR1 as SGHTA and CDR2 as FQGNSA. The junction had 11 bases not matched to a gene; V was cut back by 2 bases and J by 4 bases. For the CDR3, the DNA is TGTGCCAGCAGCTTAAGGGCGGGAGAGGCTTCATACGAGCAGTACTTC. The encoded protein is CASSLRAGEASYEQYF.

V gene TRBV9 combines with J gene TRBJ2-2, with D possibly matching TRBD1 (6 bases). Deletions cut 3 bases from V and 0 bases from J, with 12 bases between. From germline, CDR1 is SGDLS and CDR2 YYNGEE. This CDR3 region has 16 residues. The CDR3 reads CASSARTVANTGELFF. CDR3 nucleotide sequence: TGTGCCAGCAGCGCCCGGACAGTAGCGAACACCGGGGAGCTGTTTTTT.

This clone was observed once. The chain joins TRBV19 to TRBJ1-2; the D is unclear. Germline values: CDR1 LNHDA, CDR2 SQIVND (reference sequence). The CDR3 consists of 14 residues. Deletions cut 5 bases from V and 4 bases from J, with 14 bases between. CDR3 sequence reads: CASSPLSGSYGYTF. The CDR3 DNA sequence: TGTGCCAGTAGTCCCCTCTCGGGGTCCTATGGCTACACCTTC.

This chain connects TRBV3-1 (or the pseudogene TRBV3-2) to TRBJ2-6, with TRBD1 matching over 7 bases. The junction had 9 bases not matched to a gene; V was cut back by 1 base and J by 3 bases. CDR1 is LGHDT, CDR2 YNNKEL, per germline (reference sequence). The CDR3 contains 18 residues. This CDR3 is CASSQVADRVVGANVLTF. DNA for the CDR3: TGTGCCAGCAGCCAAGTCGCCGACAGGGTGGTTGGGGCCAACGTCCTGACTTTC.

The CDR3 loop reads CASSSRDRGTWGYTF. CDR3 in DNA: TGCGCCAGCAGCTCCCGGGACAGGGGAACGTGGGGCTACACCTTC. This chain uses TRBV5-1 with TRBJ1-2; 10 bases are shared with TRBD1. Germline lookup yields CDR1 SGHRS and CDR2 YFSETQ. The CDR3 runs 15 residues. J was trimmed by 8 bases and V by 3 bases; bases with no gene match: 10.

V gene TRBV28 combines with J gene TRBJ2-5, with a possible D match to TRBD2 (6 bases). The CDR3 runs 14 residues. Germline V gene lookup returns CDR1 MDHEN and CDR2 SYDVKM. The V gene lost 6 bases and the J gene lost 2 bases, with 13 bases spanning the gap. CDR3: CASREGGLQETQYF. In DNA form, the CDR3 reads TGTGCCAGCAGGGAAGGAGGGTTACAAGAGACCCAGTACTTC. Full variable domain (outside the CDR3, taken from reference TRBV28 and TRBJ2-5): DVKVTQSSRYLVKRTGEKVFLECVQDMDHENMFWYRQDPGLGLRLIYFSYDVKMKEKGDIPEGYSVSREKKERFSLILESASTNQTSMYLCASREGGLQETQYFGPGTRLLVL.

The V and J genes are TRBV6-5 and TRBJ1-2, with 8 bases fitting TRBD1. V shed 5 bases, J shed 0 bases, and the junction held 2 bases outside the gene matches. The V gene's germline CDR1 is MNHEY and CDR2 SVGAGI. The CDR3 loop spans 14 amino acids. CDR3 residues: CASSPQGANYGYTF. CDR3 nucleotides: TGTGCCAGCAGTCCACAGGGGGCTAACTATGGCTACACCTTC.

The chain carries TRBV11-3 and TRBJ2-3; maybe TRBD2 (6 bases). The germline V gene has CDR1 SGHNT and CDR2 YENEEA. The CDR3 consists of 14 residues. With 1 base removed from V and 4 bases from J, the gap between germline ends came to 9 bases. The CDR3: CASSLGGAADTQYF. CDR3 DNA: TGTGCCAGCAGCTTAGGCGGGGCAGCAGATACGCAGTATTTT.

The rearrangement joins TRBV15 to TRBJ2-6, with D possibly TRBD2 on 6 matching bases. The germline V and J ends were trimmed by 3 bases and 0 bases, with 12 bases remaining between them. CDR1 and CDR2 (germline): LNHNV, YYDKDF (reference sequence). This CDR3 comprises 17 residues. CDR3 residues: CATSREGPSSGANVLTF. The CDR3 DNA reads TGTGCCACCAGCAGGGAGGGTCCAAGCTCTGGGGCCAACGTCCTGACTTTC.

The rearrangement joins TRBV19 to TRBJ2-5, with 10 positions matching TRBD1. In germline, CDR1 is LNHDA, CDR2 SQIVND (reference sequence). V gave up 3 bases and J gave up 3 bases; unmatched junction bases: 4. The CDR3 runs 15 residues. CDR3 sequence (DNA): TGTGCCAGTAGTATCGACAGGGGGCCTGAAGAGACCCAGTACTTC. Its protein product is CASSIDRGPEETQYF.